These 17 T cell receptor beta chains originate from one sample sequenced in a study of blood T cell repertoires in COVID-19. The data were produced by immunoSEQ multiplex PCR, yet TCRdb's version contains in-frame clones alone and is incomplete. The table has about 21,000 clones, about 85% seen once. The sequenced material came from peripheral blood. These receptors all stem from a human donor with active COVID-19. The donor label of this sample is uncertain.

The chain joins TRBV19 to TRBJ2-5; 8 bases line up with TRBD1. CDR1 and CDR2 (germline): LNHDA, SQIVND (reference sequence). This CDR3 comprises 15 residues. J was trimmed by 2 bases and V by 8 bases; bases with no gene match: 10. The CDR3 DNA reads as TGTGCCAGTTCCACGACAGGGGAGCAGCAAGAGACCCAGTACTTC. Its translation: CASSTTGEQQETQYF.

The chain carries TRBV7-6 and TRBJ2-1, with 14 bases identical to TRBD2. V lost 5 bases to trimming and J lost 2 bases; unmatched junction nucleotides: 14. The germline CDR1 and CDR2 sequences are SGHVS and FNYEAQ. This CDR3 has 20 amino acids. The CDR3: CASSPYARLAGGPTYNEQFF. CDR3 DNA: TGTGCCAGCAGCCCCTATGCACGACTAGCGGGAGGGCCCACCTACAATGAGCAGTTCTTC. Full variable domain (outside the CDR3, taken from reference TRBV7-6 and TRBJ2-1): GAGVSQSPRYKVTKRGQDVALRCDPISGHVSLYWYRQALGQGPEFLTYFNYEAQQDKSGLPNDRFSAERPEGSISTLTIQRTEQRDSAMYRCASSPYARLAGGPTYNEQFFGPGTRLTVL.

Concerning this clone itself: Other DNA variants within this sample encode the same CDR3. The rearrangement joins TRBV27 to TRBJ2-7; possibly TRBD2 for D (5 bases). The V end was cut by 0 bases, the J end by 4 bases, with 10 bases between. The CDR3 is 14 residues long. Germline V gene data show CDR1 as MNHEY and CDR2 as SMNVEV (reference sequence). The CDR3 protein is CASSLSPPGYEQYF. CDR3 DNA sequence: TGTGCCAGCAGTTTATCGCCCCCGGGGTACGAGCAGTACTTC.

V and J are TRBV11-2 and TRBJ1-2, with D possibly being TRBD1 (5 bases). Trimming removed 2 bases at V and 2 bases at J, with 12 bases between. The CDR3 sequence is 15 residues long. Germline V gene data show CDR1 as SGHAT and CDR2 as FQNNGV. The CDR3 spells CASSLSTAGNYGYTF. CDR3 coding DNA: TGTGCCAGCAGCTTATCGACGGCAGGGAACTATGGCTACACCTTC.

This chain joins TRBV7-2 and TRBJ2-1; 8 nucleotides align to TRBD1. Germline-derived CDR1 and CDR2 are SGHTA and FQGNSA. The V gene end was trimmed by 5 bases and the J gene end by 0 bases; junction bases not matched to a gene: 3. CDR3 length equals 15 residues. In DNA, the CDR3 is TGTGCCAGCAGCCCAGGACAGGGCTCCTACAATGAGCAGTTCTTC. This sequence encodes CASSPGQGSYNEQFF.

This chain connects TRBV11-3 to TRBJ2-1; D is possibly TRBD2 (5 bases). Trimming left V 5 bases short and J 2 bases short, with 7 bases between. In germline, CDR1 is SGHNT, CDR2 YENEEA. CDR3 size: 13 residues. CDR3 in amino acids: CASSEGPYNEQFF. The CDR3 nucleotides read TGTGCCAGCAGCGAGGGCCCCTACAATGAGCAGTTCTTC.

J is TRBJ1-3 and V is TRBV18; 7 nucleotides align to TRBD1. CDR1 KGHSH and CDR2 LQKENI come from the germline V gene. The CDR3 loop spans 16 amino acids. V trimming: 3 bases; J trimming: 0 bases; junction bases outside the gene matches: 5. The CDR3 loop reads CASSPNRGHSGNTIYF. The CDR3 DNA follows: TGTGCCAGCTCACCCAACAGGGGACACTCTGGAAACACCATATATTTT.

The V and J genes are TRBV6-4 and TRBJ2-2, with D tentatively TRBD2 (5 bases). Germline V gives CDR1 MRHNA, CDR2 SNTAGT. Trimming removed 2 bases at V and 4 bases at J, with 5 bases between. This CDR3 comprises 13 residues. The CDR3 loop is CASSDGSTGELFF. The CDR3 bases are TGTGCCAGCAGTGACGGGAGCACCGGGGAGCTGTTTTTT.

The CDR3 sequence: CASSAQLDTEAFF. The CDR3 DNA sequence: TGTGCCAGCAGCGCCCAACTGGACACTGAAGCTTTCTTT. The V and J genes are TRBV2 and TRBJ1-1; no reliable D call. Germline V lookup: CDR1 SNHLY, CDR2 FYNNEI. V was pared by 6 bases and J by 3 bases, with 11 bases between. CDR3 length: 13 residues.

Only one count was recorded for this clone. The chain uses TRBV27 and TRBJ1-3; D not certain. The CDR3 sequence is 13 residues long. The V end lost 8 bases, the J end lost 0 bases, and 8 bases lay between the germline ends. Germline CDR1 reads MNHEY; CDR2 reads SMNVEV (reference sequence). The DNA of the CDR3 is TGTGCCAGCGGAACAGCCTCTGGAAACACCATATATTTT. Its protein product is CASGTASGNTIYF.

This sequence joins TRBV6-5 and TRBJ1-5; tentatively, D is TRBD1 (5 bases). Trimming shortened V by 8 bases and J by 6 bases, and 8 bases separated the two germline ends. Germline CDR1 reads MNHEY; CDR2 reads SVGAGI. The CDR3 runs to 11 residues. The CDR3 bases are TGTGCCAGCCGGGGGGTTCAGCCCCAGCATTTT. As protein: CASRGVQPQHF.

The rearrangement links TRBV7-9 to TRBJ1-5; D gene ambiguous. The CDR3 is 12 residues long. Germline assignment: CDR1 SEHNR and CDR2 FQNEAQ (reference sequence). V gave up 4 bases and J gave up 11 bases, with 12 bases separating them. CDR3 region: CASSSGKFAQHF. The DNA for the CDR3 is TGTGCCAGCAGCTCAGGAAAGTTTGCCCAGCATTTT.

The J gene is TRBJ2-7, the V gene TRBV30, with 8 positions matching TRBD2. Germline CDR1 and CDR2: GTSNPN and SVGIG (reference sequence). The CDR3 length is 15 residues. V shed 5 bases and J 4 bases; nucleotides not matched to a gene: 13. The CDR3 protein is CAWALREGTRYEQYF. The CDR3 DNA reads TGTGCCTGGGCCTTGAGGGAGGGGACTAGATACGAGCAGTACTTC.

The chain links TRBV11-3 to TRBJ2-1, with 11 bases lining up with TRBD2. The germline gives CDR1 SGHNT, CDR2 YENEEA. This CDR3 has 16 residues. V lost 1 base, J lost 8 bases, and 7 bases stayed unmatched. The CDR3 loop is CASSLALLAGEDEQFF. The CDR3 nucleotides are TGTGCCAGCAGCTTAGCCCTACTAGCGGGGGAGGATGAGCAGTTCTTC.

This sequence joins TRBV28 and TRBJ1-5, with unresolved D. The CDR3 is 13 amino acids. Trimming removed 3 bases from V and 4 bases from J, with 7 bases in between. The V gene's germline CDR1 is MDHEN and CDR2 SYDVKM. CDR3 residues: CASSLPRNQPQHF. The CDR3 region has the DNA TGTGCCAGCAGTTTGCCCCGGAATCAGCCCCAGCATTTT.

The chain joins TRBV25-1 to TRBJ2-7; TRBD2 might be the D (6 bases). The CDR3 has 14 amino acids. Germline V lookup: CDR1 MGHDK, CDR2 SYGVNS. V gave up 10 bases and J gave up 2 bases, with 18 bases separating them. CDR3 sequence reads: CAKRAGGLTYEQYF. The CDR3 DNA sequence: TGTGCCAAGCGGGCCGGAGGGCTTACCTACGAGCAGTACTTC.

Here the CDR3 reads CASSPFSNQPQHF. DNA of the CDR3: TGTGCCAGCAGTCCCTTCTCCAATCAGCCCCAGCATTTT. V usage is TRBV27 and J usage is TRBJ1-5; D ambiguous. With 5 bases removed from V and 3 bases from J, the gap between germline ends came to 8 bases. The CDR3 is made up of 13 amino acids. CDR1 and CDR2 from the germline V gene are MNHEY and SMNVEV (reference sequence).